A single sample gave rise to the 7 T cell receptor beta chains below, sequenced in a study of graft-versus-host responses after intestinal transplantation. The repertoire was sequenced with immunoSEQ multiplex PCR; TCRdb's copy has only in-frame clones and lacks some. This repertoire shows around 16,000 clones, 80% to 90% found once; its top ten account for 5% to 6.5%. Material: PBMCs, obtained roughly 15 weeks after intestinal transplant. The receptor set was obtained from a human patient who received an intestinal transplant, so some T cells may come from the graft donor.

This rearrangement joins TRBV27 to TRBJ2-1; 8 positions match TRBD1. The junction had 15 bases not matched to a gene; V was cut back by 8 bases and J by 9 bases. CDR1 and CDR2 from the germline V gene are MNHEY and SMNVEV (reference sequence). This CDR3 has 15 amino acids. The CDR3 nucleotides read TGTGCCAGCTGTATTGGACAGGGTGGTTTGAGTGAGCAGTTCTTC. Translation gives CASCIGQGGLSEQFF.

The V gene is TRBV7-9, the J gene TRBJ1-1; D is undetermined. Trimming stripped 4 bases from V and 3 bases from J, with 9 bases between. The CDR3 is 13 residues long. In germline, CDR1 is SEHNR, CDR2 FQNEAQ (reference sequence). CDR3 DNA: TGTGCCAGCAGCTCCTCGAAGGACACTGAAGCTTTCTTT. Translating it yields CASSSSKDTEAFF.

V is TRBV4-1 and J is TRBJ2-5, with 8 positions matching TRBD2. Trimming at V came to 3 bases and at J to 5 bases, leaving 11 bases not matched to a gene. This CDR3 is 16 amino acids long. Germline CDR1 and CDR2: MGHRA and YSYEKL. The CDR3: CASSQGRAGVSETQYF. CDR3 DNA: TGCGCCAGCAGCCAGGGTCGAGCGGGAGTCAGCGAGACCCAGTACTTC.

The V gene is TRBV5-1, the J gene TRBJ2-3; the match to TRBD2 covers 12 bases. Germline CDR1 reads SGHRS; CDR2 reads YFSETQ. This CDR3 spans 18 amino acids. Trimming cost V 3 bases and J 5 bases; bases outside gene matches: 13. The CDR3: CASSYGLAGGPVEDTQYF. CDR3 bases: TGCGCCAGCAGCTATGGTCTAGCGGGAGGGCCCGTGGAAGATACGCAGTATTTT.

To note about this clone: The sample has other DNA sequences that encode this CDR3 too. This chain uses TRBV9 with TRBJ2-7, with 10 bases lining up with TRBD1. This CDR3 region has 14 residues. V shed 4 bases and J 2 bases; nucleotides not matched to a gene: 3. The germline V gene has CDR1 SGDLS and CDR2 YYNGEE. CDR3: CASSPGQGAYEQYF. The DNA for the CDR3 is TGTGCCAGCAGCCCCGGACAGGGGGCCTACGAGCAGTACTTC.

For this clone: One end of the junction varies from germline; a read error may be responsible. This rearrangement joins TRBV7-9 to TRBJ2-7, with 7 bases lining up with TRBD2. Germline CDR1 and CDR2: SEHNR and FQNEAQ (reference sequence). The CDR3 sequence is 12 residues long. The CDR3 loop is CASSLARELSEF. For the CDR3, the DNA is TGTGCCAGCAGCTTAGCGCGGGAGCTTTCCGAATTC.

The chain uses TRBV18 and TRBJ1-2; no definite D call. The CDR3 extends over 12 amino acids. In germline, CDR1 is KGHSH, CDR2 LQKENI. V was shortened by 1 base and J by 4 bases, with 4 bases between the two germline ends. CDR3 protein: CASSPQGYGYTF. The CDR3 DNA is TGTGCCAGCTCACCACAGGGCTATGGCTACACCTTC.